Described below is a single T cell receptor beta chain sequence and its context. The antigen remains unidentified. Regions amplified from RNA transcripts were the TCR beta CDR3 regions. RT-PCR in the first round (using the HTBI primer set) targeted the TCR CDR3. TCRdb re-analysed the multiplex PCR reads in MiXCR, keeping a single row per CDR3 protein. This sample has some 550,000 distinct CDR3 sequences; approximately 15% occur once, and the top ten carry under 3.5%. The data stem from a study of T cells in Graves' hyperthyroidism and ophthalmopathy. Overall study findings and caveats: Appearing also in blood were most of the thyroid clonotypes expanded above 0.001. Ophthalmopathy and stable hyperthyroidism were told apart by a 13 V-J model.

CDR3 length equals 14 residues. Germline lookup yields CDR1 MNHEY and CDR2 SMNVEV (reference sequence). The ends were cut back, 5 bases at V and 4 bases at J, with 14 bases in the middle. The TCR was taken from a woman aged 40 to 50 with Graves' ophthalmopathy. The gene calls are TRBV27 and TRBJ1-1; the D is unclear. Sequencing input: blood. CDR3 sequence (DNA): TGTGCCAGCAGTATTGACGGCGGAGGCACTGAAGCTTTCTTT. It specifies CASSIDGGGTEAFF.